This paragraph reports one T cell receptor beta chain. These data originate in a study of blood T cell repertoires in COVID-19. Measured with immunoSEQ multiplex PCR; TCRdb has only the in-frame clones, and not every one. This table has around 200,000 clones, around 81% appearing once. The specimen was peripheral blood. The sequence was obtained from a woman aged 70-85 years with acute or convalescent COVID-19.

CDR3 DNA sequence: TGCAGCGTTGGCCGGGACAGGGGTGGAGAGCAGTACTTC. Protein sequence: CSVGRDRGGEQYF. The chain carries TRBV29-1 and TRBJ2-7, with 10 nucleotides matching TRBD1. The germline CDR1 and CDR2 sequences are SQVTM and ANQGSEA. There are 13 residues in the CDR3. Unmatched junction bases numbered 7, after V lost 4 bases and J lost 7 bases.